The 16 T cell receptor beta chains below come from one sample, sequenced in a study of shared clonotypes between healthy human individuals. Sequenced by immunoSEQ multiplex PCR; TCRdb stores in-frame clones only, minus some. The table shows over a million clones, with roughly 96% occurring only once. The sequenced sample was naive CD4+ T cells sorted from blood. Subset specified: CD45RA+ positively selected. Source of these receptors: a man between 25 and 39 years old in good health.

The chain recombines TRBV9 with TRBJ2-1, with D tentatively TRBD2 (6 bases). CDR3 length: 15 residues. Trimming shortened V by 2 bases and J by 5 bases, and 14 bases separated the two germline ends. Germline assignment: CDR1 SGDLS and CDR2 YYNGEE. The CDR3 nucleotides are TGTGCCAGCAGCGTGGGACTGGAAAAGAACAATGAGCAGTTCTTC. Translation gives CASSVGLEKNNEQFF.

J is TRBJ1-4 and V is TRBV5-8, with D perhaps matching TRBD1 (5 bases). Germline CDR1 reads SGHTS; CDR2 reads YDEGEE. Trimming removed 3 bases from V and 7 bases from J, with 19 bases in between. The CDR3 covers 16 residues. CDR3: CASSWGVGGKGEKLFF. CDR3 nucleotides: TGTGCCAGCAGCTGGGGGGTCGGAGGCAAGGGTGAAAAACTGTTTTTT.

The chain joins TRBV7-9 to TRBJ2-2; possible D gene TRBD2, 6 bases. V was clipped by 2 bases and J by 6 bases, with 19 bases between them. The CDR3 totals 17 residues. Looked up from germline, CDR1 is SEHNR and CDR2 is FQNEAQ (reference sequence). In nucleotides, the CDR3 is TGTGCCAGCAGCTTACTCATCGGGGGTCCATTTTCCGGGGAGCTGTTTTTT. Translated: CASSLLIGGPFSGELFF.

Turning to this clone: The same CDR3 arises from other DNA sequences in this sample as well. V and J are TRBV5-1 and TRBJ2-3; D might be TRBD1 (7 bases). The germline V gene encodes CDR1 SGHRS and CDR2 YFSETQ. This CDR3 is 14 amino acids long. V lost 0 bases and J lost 4, with 9 bases in between. The DNA for the CDR3 is TGCGCCAGCAGCTTGGGCAGGGGGGCAGATACGCAGTATTTT. This encodes CASSLGRGADTQYF.

The genes are TRBV5-1 and TRBJ1-1; 7 bases are a match to TRBD1. The CDR3 is 13 amino acids. CDR1 SGHRS and CDR2 YFSETQ come from the germline V gene. V lost 0 bases, J lost 7 bases, and 3 bases stayed unmatched. CDR3 nucleotides: TGCGCCAGCAGCTTGGAGGGGACAGATGAAGCTTTCTTT. Its protein product is CASSLEGTDEAFF.

As concerns this clone: One junction end does not reproduce the germline sequence, and a read error may be involved. The gene calls are TRBV6-5 and TRBJ1-1; possible D gene TRBD1, 5 bases. CDR3 length: 15 residues. Per the germline V gene, CDR1 is MNHEY and CDR2 is SVGAGI. DNA of the CDR3: TGTGCCAGCAGTGACTCGAATAGGGGAGGCACTGAAGCTTTCTTT. It specifies CASSDSNRGGTEAFF.

J is TRBJ2-1 and V is TRBV11-2; 8 nucleotides line up with TRBD1. The CDR3 covers 19 residues. Trimming at V came to 5 bases and at J to 8 bases, leaving 23 bases not matched to a gene. CDR1 and CDR2 (germline): SGHAT, FQNNGV. The DNA for the CDR3 is TGTGCCAGCAGCCTCCGTCAGGGCAGGGGGCTTTTCTTAGTCGATGAGCAGTTCTTC. Translating gives CASSLRQGRGLFLVDEQFF. The full variable domain, rest sourced from reference TRBV11-2 and TRBJ2-1, is EAGVAQSPRYKIIEKRQSVAFWCNPISGHATLYWYQQILGQGPKLLIQFQNNGVVDDSQLPKDRFSAERLKGVDSTLKIQPAKLEDSAVYLCASSLRQGRGLFLVDEQFFGPGTRLTVL.

The chain links TRBV12-2 to TRBJ2-5; TRBD2 is taken as the D call from the table, unchecked against the DNA. TRBV12-2 is reported as a pseudogene. This CDR3 is built from 13 residues. CDR3 nucleotide sequence: TGTGTTGGGGGTAGCGGGAGACAAGAGACCCAGTACTTC. Protein product: CVGGSGRQETQYF.

The V and J genes are TRBV6-6 and TRBJ2-7, with 9 bases fitting TRBD1. Trimming took 2 bases from V and 3 from J; bases not matched to a gene: 8. The CDR3 contains 16 residues. Germline V CDR1 and CDR2: MNHNY, SVGAGI (reference sequence). CDR3 residues: CASSYHLGQGIYEQYF. The CDR3 DNA is TGTGCCAGCAGTTACCACTTGGGACAGGGAATCTACGAGCAGTACTTC.

The chain is built from TRBV7-9 and TRBJ2-3, with 15 bases identical to TRBD2. The CDR3 sequence is 17 residues long. The germline V gene encodes CDR1 SEHNR and CDR2 FQNEAQ (reference sequence). V lost 5 bases to trimming and J lost 2 bases; unmatched junction nucleotides: 5. CDR3 bases: TGTGCCAGCAGCCCGGGACTAGCGGGAGGCTACACAGATACGCAGTATTTT. Amino acids: CASSPGLAGGYTDTQYF.

The chain employs TRBV5-6 and TRBJ2-1; the D gene is possibly TRBD1 (5 bases). Germline V gene lookup returns CDR1 SGHDT and CDR2 YYEEEE. This CDR3 spans 16 amino acids. Between the trimmed V and J ends, which lost 4 bases and 2 bases, there was a span of 16 bases. CDR3 amino acids: CASSPAPGYPYNEQFF. CDR3 sequence (DNA): TGTGCCAGCAGCCCAGCCCCAGGGTATCCCTACAATGAGCAGTTCTTC.

CDR3 amino acids: CSVGDMFTYEQYF. The DNA for the CDR3 is TGCAGCGTTGGAGACATGTTCACCTACGAGCAGTACTTC. The V and J genes are TRBV29-1 and TRBJ2-7, with D unclear. CDR3 size: 13 residues. Germline CDR1 is SQVTM and CDR2 is ANQGSEA. V was clipped by 4 bases and J by 2 bases, with 12 bases between them.

The chain links TRBV6-5 to TRBJ2-3; 9 bases line up with TRBD2. Germline CDR1 is MNHEY and CDR2 is SVGAGI. J lost 2 bases, V lost 5 bases, and 5 bases had no gene match. CDR3 length: 15 residues. This CDR3 is CASSQTSGPTDTQYF. CDR3 sequence (DNA): TGTGCCAGCAGTCAAACTAGCGGGCCCACAGATACGCAGTATTTT.

The V gene is TRBV9, the J gene TRBJ2-3, with D unresolved. The CDR3 totals 16 residues. V gave up 0 bases and J gave up 1 base, with 12 bases separating them. CDR1 SGDLS and CDR2 YYNGEE come from the germline V gene. CDR3 in amino acids: CASSVEGGSGTDTQYF. The CDR3 DNA reads TGTGCCAGCAGCGTAGAAGGTGGTTCTGGCACAGATACGCAGTATTTT. Using reference TRBV9 and TRBJ2-3 for the parts outside the CDR3, the full variable domain is DSGVTQTPKHLITATGQRVTLRCSPRSGDLSVYWYQQSLDQGLQFLIQYYNGEERAKGNILERFSAQQFPDLHSELNLSSLELGDSALYFCASSVEGGSGTDTQYFGPGTRLTVL.

About this clone itself: Other DNA sequences in the sample encode the same CDR3. The V call is TRBV10-3, the J call TRBJ2-1; D gene ambiguous. Germline CDR1 is ENHRY and CDR2 is SYGVKD. The CDR3 has 11 residues. V was cut by 4 bases and J by 7 bases, with 5 bases left in between. DNA for the CDR3: TGTGCCATCAGTGTTGGAAATGAGCAGTTCTTC. As protein: CAISVGNEQFF.

The chain combines TRBV4-3 with TRBJ1-1; D might be TRBD1 (6 bases). From germline, CDR1 is LGHNA and CDR2 YSLEER. This CDR3 has 19 amino acids. V lost 0 bases, J lost 1 base, and 21 bases lay in between. The CDR3, as DNA: TGCGCCAGCAGCCAAGACGTTGGGGGCCCGGGACTTAAGAACACTGAAGCTTTCTTT. Translated, it gives CASSQDVGGPGLKNTEAFF.